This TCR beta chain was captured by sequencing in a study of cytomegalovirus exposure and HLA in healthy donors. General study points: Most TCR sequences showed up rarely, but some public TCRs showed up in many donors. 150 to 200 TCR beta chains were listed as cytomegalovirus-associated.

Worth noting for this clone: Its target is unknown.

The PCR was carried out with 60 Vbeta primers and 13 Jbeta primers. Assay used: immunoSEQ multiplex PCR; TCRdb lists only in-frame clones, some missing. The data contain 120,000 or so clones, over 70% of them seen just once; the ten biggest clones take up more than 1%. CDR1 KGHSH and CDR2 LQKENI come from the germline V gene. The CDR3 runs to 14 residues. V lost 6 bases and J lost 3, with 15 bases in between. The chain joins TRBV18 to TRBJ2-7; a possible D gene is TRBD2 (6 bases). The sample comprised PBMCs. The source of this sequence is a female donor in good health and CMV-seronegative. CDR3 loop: CASSSRDSNYEQYF. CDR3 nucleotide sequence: TGTGCCAGCTCCTCTCGGGACTCCAACTACGAGCAGTACTTC. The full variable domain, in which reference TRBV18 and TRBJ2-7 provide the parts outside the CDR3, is NAGVMQNPRHLVRRRGQEARLRCSPMKGHSHVYWYRQLPEEGLKFMVYLQKENIIDESGMPKERFSAEFPKEGPSILRIQQVVRGDSAAYFCASSSRDSNYEQYFGPGTRLTVT.